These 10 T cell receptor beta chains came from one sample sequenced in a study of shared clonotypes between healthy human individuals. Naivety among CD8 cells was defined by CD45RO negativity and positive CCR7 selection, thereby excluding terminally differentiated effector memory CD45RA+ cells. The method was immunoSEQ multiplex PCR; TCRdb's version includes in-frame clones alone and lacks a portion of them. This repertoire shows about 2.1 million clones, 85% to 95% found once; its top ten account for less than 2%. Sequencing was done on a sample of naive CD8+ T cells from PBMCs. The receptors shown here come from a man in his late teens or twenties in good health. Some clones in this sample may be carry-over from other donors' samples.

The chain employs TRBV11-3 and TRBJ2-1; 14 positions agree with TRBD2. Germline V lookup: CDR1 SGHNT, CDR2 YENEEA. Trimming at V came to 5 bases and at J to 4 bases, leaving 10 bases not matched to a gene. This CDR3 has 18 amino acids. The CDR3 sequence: CASSGRTSGRTGYNEQFF. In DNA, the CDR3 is TGTGCCAGCAGCGGACGGACTAGCGGGAGGACGGGTTACAATGAGCAGTTCTTC.

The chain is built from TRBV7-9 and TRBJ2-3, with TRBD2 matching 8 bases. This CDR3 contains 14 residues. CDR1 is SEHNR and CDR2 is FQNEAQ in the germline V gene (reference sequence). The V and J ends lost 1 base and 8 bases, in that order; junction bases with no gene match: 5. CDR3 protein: CASSLDGRGGTQYF. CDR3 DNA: TGTGCCAGCAGCTTAGACGGGAGGGGAGGTACGCAGTATTTT.

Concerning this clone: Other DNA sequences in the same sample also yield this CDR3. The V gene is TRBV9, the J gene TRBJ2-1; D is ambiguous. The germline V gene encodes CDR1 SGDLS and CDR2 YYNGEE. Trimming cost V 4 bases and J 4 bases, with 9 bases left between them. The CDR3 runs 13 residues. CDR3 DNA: TGTGCCAGCAGCCCGCTCTCGTACAATGAGCAGTTCTTC. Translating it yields CASSPLSYNEQFF.

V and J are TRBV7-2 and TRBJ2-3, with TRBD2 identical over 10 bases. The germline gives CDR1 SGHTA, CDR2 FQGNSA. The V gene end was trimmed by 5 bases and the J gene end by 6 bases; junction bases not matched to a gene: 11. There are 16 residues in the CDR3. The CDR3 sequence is CASSPRASGSWDTQYF. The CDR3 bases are TGTGCCAGCAGCCCACGTGCTAGCGGGAGTTGGGATACGCAGTATTTT. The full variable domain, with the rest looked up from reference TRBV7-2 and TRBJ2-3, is GAGVSQSPSNKVTEKGKDVELRCDPISGHTALYWYRQSLGQGLEFLIYFQGNSAPDKSGLPSDRFSAERTGGSVSTLTIQRTQQEDSAVYLCASSPRASGSWDTQYFGPGTRLTVL.

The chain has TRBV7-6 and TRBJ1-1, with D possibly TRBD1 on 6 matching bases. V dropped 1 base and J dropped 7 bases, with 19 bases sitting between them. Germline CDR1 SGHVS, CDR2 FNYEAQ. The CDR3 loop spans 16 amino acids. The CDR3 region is CASSLVASRGAVEAFF. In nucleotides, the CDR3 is TGTGCCAGCAGCTTAGTCGCGTCACGGGGGGCAGTTGAAGCTTTCTTT.

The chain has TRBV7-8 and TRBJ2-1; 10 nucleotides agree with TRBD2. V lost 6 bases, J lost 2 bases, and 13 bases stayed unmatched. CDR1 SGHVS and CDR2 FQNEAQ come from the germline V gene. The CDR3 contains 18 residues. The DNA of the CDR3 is TGTGCCAGCAGGAGAGGACTAGCGGATACACCTCCCTACAATGAGCAGTTCTTC. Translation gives CASRRGLADTPPYNEQFF.

The DNA of the CDR3 is TGCGCCAGCAGCTTGGAGGGTTTACCCCCCTACGAGCAGTACTTC. Translation gives CASSLEGLPPYEQYF. The chain employs TRBV5-1 and TRBJ2-7, with unresolved D. Germline CDR1 and CDR2: SGHRS and YFSETQ. This CDR3 region has 15 residues. V was pared by 0 bases and J by 2 bases, with 12 bases between.

CDR3 sequence (DNA): TGCGCCAGCCGAGCTTCACCCCGTTTGGCCCCGGCGGCCCAAGAGACCCAGTACTTC. It is translated as CASRASPRLAPAAQETQYF. This chain connects TRBV5-1 to TRBJ2-5; D gene uncertain. Germline CDR1 and CDR2: SGHRS and YFSETQ. The CDR3 totals 19 residues. Trimming pared 7 bases from V and 1 base from J, leaving 29 bases between.

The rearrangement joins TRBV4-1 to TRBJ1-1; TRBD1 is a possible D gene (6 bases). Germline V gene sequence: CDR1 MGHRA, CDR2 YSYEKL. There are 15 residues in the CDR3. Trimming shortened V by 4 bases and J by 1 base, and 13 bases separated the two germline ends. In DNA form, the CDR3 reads TGCGCCAGCAGCCCCCGGGGGGACAAGAACACTGAAGCTTTCTTT. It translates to CASSPRGDKNTEAFF.

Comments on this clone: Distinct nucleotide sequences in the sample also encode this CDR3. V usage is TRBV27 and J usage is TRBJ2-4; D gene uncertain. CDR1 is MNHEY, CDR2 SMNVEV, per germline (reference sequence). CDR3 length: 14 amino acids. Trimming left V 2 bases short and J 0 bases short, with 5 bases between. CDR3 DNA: TGTGCCAGCAGTTTAACCAGAGCCAAAAACATTCAGTACTTC. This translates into CASSLTRAKNIQYF.